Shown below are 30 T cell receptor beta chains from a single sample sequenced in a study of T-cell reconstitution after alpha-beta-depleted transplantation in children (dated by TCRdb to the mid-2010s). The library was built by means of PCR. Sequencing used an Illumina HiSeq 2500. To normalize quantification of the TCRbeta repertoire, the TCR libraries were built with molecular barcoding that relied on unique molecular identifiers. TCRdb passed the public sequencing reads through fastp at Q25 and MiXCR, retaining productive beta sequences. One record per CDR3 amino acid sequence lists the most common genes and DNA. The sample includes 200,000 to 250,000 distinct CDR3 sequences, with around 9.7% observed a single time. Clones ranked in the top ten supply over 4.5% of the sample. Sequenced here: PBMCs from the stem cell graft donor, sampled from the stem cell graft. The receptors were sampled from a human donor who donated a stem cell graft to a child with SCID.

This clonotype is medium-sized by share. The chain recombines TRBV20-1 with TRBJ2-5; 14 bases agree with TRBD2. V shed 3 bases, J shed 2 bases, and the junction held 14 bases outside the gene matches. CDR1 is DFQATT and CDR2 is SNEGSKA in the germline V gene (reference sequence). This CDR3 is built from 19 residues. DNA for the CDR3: TGCAGTGCTAGTCCGGCCGGGACTAGCGGGGGTTCCCCTCAAGAGACCCAGTACTTC. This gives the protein CSASPAGTSGGSPQETQYF.

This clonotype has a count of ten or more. The CDR3 region has the DNA TGCAGTGCTAGTAAAGGTCCGGGACAGCCCTACGAGCAGTACTTC. It specifies CSASKGPGQPYEQYF. This chain uses TRBV20-1 with TRBJ2-7; 7 bases are a match to TRBD1. Germline V gene sequence: CDR1 DFQATT, CDR2 SNEGSKA (reference sequence). The CDR3 runs to 15 residues. V was clipped by 3 bases and J by 2 bases; unmatched bases: 10.

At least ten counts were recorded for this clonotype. The DNA for the CDR3 is TGCGCCAGCAGTGGGGGAACTACTATGAACACTGAAGCTTTCTTT. Translated: CASSGGTTMNTEAFF. The rearrangement links TRBV10-2 to TRBJ1-1, with D uncertain. V lost 4 bases to trimming and J lost 0 bases, with 12 bases between them. The CDR3 length is 15 residues. The germline gives CDR1 WSHSY, CDR2 SAAADI.

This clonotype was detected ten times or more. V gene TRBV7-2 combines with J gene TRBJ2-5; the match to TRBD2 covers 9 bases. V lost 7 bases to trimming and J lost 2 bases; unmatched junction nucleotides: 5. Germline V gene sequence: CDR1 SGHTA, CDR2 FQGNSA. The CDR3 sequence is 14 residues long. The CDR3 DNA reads TGTGCCAGCAAAAGAGGACTAGCGCAAGAGACCCAGTACTTC. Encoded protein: CASKRGLAQETQYF.

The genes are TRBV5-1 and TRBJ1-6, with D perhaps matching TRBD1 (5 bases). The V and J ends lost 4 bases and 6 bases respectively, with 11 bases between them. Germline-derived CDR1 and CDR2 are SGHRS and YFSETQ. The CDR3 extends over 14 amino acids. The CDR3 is CASSPDQGNSPLHF. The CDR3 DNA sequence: TGCGCCAGCAGCCCCGACCAGGGTAATTCACCCCTCCACTTT.

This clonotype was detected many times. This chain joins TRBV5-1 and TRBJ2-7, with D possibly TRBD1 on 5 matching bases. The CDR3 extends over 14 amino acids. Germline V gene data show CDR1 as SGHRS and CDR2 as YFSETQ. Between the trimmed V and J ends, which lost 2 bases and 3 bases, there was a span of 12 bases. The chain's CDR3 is CASSFEAGYYEQYF. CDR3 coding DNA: TGCGCCAGCAGCTTCGAAGCAGGGTACTACGAGCAGTACTTC.

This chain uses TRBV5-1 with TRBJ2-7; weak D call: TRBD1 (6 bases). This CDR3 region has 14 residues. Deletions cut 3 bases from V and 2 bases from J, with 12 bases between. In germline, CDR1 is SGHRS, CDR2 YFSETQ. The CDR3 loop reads CASSSRGNPYEQYF. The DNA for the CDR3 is TGCGCCAGCAGCTCCAGGGGTAACCCCTACGAGCAGTACTTC.

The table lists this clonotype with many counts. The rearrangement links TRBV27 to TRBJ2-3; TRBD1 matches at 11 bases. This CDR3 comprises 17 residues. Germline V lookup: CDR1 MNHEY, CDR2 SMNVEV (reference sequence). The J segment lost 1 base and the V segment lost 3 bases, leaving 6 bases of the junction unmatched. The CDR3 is CASSFRPDRGRTDTQYF. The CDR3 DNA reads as TGTGCCAGCAGTTTCCGGCCGGACAGGGGGCGCACAGATACGCAGTATTTT.

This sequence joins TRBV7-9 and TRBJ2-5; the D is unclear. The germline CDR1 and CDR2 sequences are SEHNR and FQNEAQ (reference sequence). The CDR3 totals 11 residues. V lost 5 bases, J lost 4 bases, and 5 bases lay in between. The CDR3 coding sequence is TGTGCCAGCAGCGTGGTAGAGACCCAGTACTTC. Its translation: CASSVVETQYF.

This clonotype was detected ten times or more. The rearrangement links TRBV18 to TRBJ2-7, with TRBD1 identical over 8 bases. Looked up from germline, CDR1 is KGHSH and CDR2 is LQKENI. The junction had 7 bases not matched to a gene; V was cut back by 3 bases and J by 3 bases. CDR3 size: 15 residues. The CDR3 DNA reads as TGTGCCAGCTCACCGACAGGGGACAGCAACTACGAGCAGTACTTC. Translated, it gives CASSPTGDSNYEQYF.

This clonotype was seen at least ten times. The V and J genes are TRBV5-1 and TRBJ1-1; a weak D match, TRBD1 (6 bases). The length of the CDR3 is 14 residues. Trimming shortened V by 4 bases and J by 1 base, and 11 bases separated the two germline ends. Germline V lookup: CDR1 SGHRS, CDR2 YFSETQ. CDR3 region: CASSATRGNTEAFF. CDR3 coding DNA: TGCGCCAGCAGCGCGACCAGGGGGAACACTGAAGCTTTCTTT.

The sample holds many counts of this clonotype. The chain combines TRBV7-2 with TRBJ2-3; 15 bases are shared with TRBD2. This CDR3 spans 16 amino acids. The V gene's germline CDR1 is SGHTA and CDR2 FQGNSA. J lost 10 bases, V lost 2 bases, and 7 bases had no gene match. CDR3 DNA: TGTGCCAGCAGCTTACGGACTAGCGGGGGGGCCGGGGCGCAGTATTTT. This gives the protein CASSLRTSGGAGAQYF.

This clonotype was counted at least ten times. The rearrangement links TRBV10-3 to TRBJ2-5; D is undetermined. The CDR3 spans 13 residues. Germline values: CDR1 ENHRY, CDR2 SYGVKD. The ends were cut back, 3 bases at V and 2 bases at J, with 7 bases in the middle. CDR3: CAISDTYQETQYF. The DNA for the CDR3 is TGTGCCATCAGTGACACATATCAAGAGACCCAGTACTTC.

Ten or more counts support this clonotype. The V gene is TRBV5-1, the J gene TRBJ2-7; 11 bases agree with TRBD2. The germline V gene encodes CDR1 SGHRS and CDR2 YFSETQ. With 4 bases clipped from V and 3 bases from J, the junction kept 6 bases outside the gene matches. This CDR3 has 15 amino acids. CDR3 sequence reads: CASSRGTSGDYEQYF. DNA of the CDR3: TGCGCCAGCAGCAGGGGGACTAGCGGTGACTACGAGCAGTACTTC.

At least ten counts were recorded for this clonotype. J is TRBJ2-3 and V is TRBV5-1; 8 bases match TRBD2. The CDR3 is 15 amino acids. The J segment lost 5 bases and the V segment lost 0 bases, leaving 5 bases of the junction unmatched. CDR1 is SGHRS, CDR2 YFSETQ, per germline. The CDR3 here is CASSLDGGAGDTQYF. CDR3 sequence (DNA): TGCGCCAGCAGCTTGGACGGGGGGGCGGGAGATACGCAGTATTTT.

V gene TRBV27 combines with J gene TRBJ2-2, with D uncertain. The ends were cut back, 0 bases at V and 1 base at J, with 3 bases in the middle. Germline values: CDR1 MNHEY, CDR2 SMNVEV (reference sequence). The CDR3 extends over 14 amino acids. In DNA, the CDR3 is TGTGCCAGCAGTTTATCGCAGAACACCGGGGAGCTGTTTTTT. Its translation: CASSLSQNTGELFF.

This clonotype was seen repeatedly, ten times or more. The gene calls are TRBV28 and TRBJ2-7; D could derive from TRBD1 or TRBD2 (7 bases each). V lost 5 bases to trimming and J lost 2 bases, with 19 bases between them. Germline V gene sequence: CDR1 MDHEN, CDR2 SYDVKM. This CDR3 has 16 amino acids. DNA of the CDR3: TGTGCCAGCAGTCCCCTTGGGGAGGGGGCAGCCTACGAGCAGTACTTC. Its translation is CASSPLGEGAAYEQYF.

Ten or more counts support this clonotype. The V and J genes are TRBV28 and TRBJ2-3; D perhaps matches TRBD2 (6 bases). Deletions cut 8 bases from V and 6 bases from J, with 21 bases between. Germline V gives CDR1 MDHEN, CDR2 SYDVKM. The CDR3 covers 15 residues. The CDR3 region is CASANNDRSGDTQYF. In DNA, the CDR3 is TGTGCCAGCGCAAACAATGACCGCAGCGGGGATACGCAGTATTTT.

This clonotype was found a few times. CDR3 sequence: CASSLPTGIFNYGYTF. The CDR3 coding sequence is TGTGCCAGCAGCTTACCTACAGGGATCTTTAACTATGGCTACACCTTC. This chain links TRBV7-2 with TRBJ1-2, with D possibly matching TRBD1 (6 bases). Germline V lookup: CDR1 SGHTA, CDR2 FQGNSA. This CDR3 has 16 amino acids. The V end lost 2 bases, the J end lost 1 base, and 14 bases lay between the germline ends.

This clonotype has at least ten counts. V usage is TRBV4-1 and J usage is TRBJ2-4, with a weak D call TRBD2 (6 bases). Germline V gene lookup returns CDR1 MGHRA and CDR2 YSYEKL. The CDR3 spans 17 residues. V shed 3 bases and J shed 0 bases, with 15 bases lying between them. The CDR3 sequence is CASSHPSWGLAKNIQYF. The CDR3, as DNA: TGCGCCAGCAGCCATCCCTCCTGGGGACTAGCCAAAAACATTCAGTACTTC.

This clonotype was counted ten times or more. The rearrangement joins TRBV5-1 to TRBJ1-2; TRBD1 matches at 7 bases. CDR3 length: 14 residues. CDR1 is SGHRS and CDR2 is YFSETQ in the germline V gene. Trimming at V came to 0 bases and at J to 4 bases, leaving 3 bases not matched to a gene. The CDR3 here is CASSLAWDSYGYTF. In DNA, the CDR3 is TGCGCCAGCAGCTTGGCCTGGGACAGCTATGGCTACACCTTC.

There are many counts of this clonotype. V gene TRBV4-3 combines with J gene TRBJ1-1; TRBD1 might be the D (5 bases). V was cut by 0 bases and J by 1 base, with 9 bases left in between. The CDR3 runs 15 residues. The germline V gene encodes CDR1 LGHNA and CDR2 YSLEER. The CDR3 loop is CASSQDWGGNTEAFF. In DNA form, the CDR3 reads TGCGCCAGCAGCCAAGATTGGGGCGGGAACACTGAAGCTTTCTTT.

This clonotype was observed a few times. The CDR3 DNA is TGTGCCAGCAGCCGTCGGGACGAAGCTTTCTTT. It encodes CASSRRDEAFF. This chain links TRBV7-9 with TRBJ1-1; possible D gene TRBD1, 5 bases. V shed 5 bases and J shed 8 bases, with 9 bases lying between them. Germline assignment: CDR1 SEHNR and CDR2 FQNEAQ (reference sequence). This CDR3 comprises 11 residues.

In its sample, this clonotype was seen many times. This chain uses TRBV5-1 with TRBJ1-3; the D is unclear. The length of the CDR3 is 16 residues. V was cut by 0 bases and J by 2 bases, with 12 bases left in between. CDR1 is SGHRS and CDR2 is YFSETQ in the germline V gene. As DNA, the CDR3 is TGCGCCAGCAGCTTGGGGGTTCGCGGGCCTGGAAACACCATATATTTT. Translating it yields CASSLGVRGPGNTIYF. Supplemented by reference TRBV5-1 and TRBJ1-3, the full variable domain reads KAGVTQTPRYLIKTRGQQVTLSCSPISGHRSVSWYQQTPGQGLQFLFEYFSETQRNKGNFPGRFSGRQFSNSRSEMNVSTLELGDSALYLCASSLGVRGPGNTIYFGEGSWLTVV.

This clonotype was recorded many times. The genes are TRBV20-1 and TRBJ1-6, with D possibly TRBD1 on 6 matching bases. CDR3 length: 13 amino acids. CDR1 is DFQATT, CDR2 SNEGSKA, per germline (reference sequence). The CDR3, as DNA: TGCAGCCCGCTGGGGGACATACGTAACACCCTCCACTTT. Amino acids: CSPLGDIRNTLHF.

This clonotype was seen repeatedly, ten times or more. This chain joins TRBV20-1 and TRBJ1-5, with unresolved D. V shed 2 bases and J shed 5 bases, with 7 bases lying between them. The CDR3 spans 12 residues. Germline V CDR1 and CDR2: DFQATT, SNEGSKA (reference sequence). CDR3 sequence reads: CSARRRDQPQHF. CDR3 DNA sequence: TGCAGTGCTAGAAGGCGAGATCAGCCCCAGCATTTT.

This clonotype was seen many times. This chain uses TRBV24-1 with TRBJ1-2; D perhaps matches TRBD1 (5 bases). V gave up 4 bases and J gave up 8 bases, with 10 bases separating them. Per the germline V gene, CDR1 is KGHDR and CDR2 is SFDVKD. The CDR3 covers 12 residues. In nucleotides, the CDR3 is TGTGCCACCAGTGAAGCGGACATCGGCTACACCTTC. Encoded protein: CATSEADIGYTF.

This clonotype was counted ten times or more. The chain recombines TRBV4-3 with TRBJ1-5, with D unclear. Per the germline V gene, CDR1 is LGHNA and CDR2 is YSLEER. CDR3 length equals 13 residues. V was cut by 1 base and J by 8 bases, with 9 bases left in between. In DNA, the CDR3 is TGCGCCAGCAGCCAAGGGCCTTTGGAGCCCCAGCATTTT. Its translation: CASSQGPLEPQHF.

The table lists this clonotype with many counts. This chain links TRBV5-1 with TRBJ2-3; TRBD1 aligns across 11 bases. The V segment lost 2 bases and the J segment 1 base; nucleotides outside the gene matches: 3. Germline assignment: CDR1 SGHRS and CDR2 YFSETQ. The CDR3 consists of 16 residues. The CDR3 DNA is TGCGCCAGCAGCTTCGGGACAGGGGGAGGCACAGATACGCAGTATTTT. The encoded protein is CASSFGTGGGTDTQYF.

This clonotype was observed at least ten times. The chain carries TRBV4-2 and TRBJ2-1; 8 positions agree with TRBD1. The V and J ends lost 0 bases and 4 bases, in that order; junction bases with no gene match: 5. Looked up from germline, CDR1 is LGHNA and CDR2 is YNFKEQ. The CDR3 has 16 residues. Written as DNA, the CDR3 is TGTGCCAGCAGCCAAGATTTCGGACAGGGTTACAATGAGCAGTTCTTC. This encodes CASSQDFGQGYNEQFF.